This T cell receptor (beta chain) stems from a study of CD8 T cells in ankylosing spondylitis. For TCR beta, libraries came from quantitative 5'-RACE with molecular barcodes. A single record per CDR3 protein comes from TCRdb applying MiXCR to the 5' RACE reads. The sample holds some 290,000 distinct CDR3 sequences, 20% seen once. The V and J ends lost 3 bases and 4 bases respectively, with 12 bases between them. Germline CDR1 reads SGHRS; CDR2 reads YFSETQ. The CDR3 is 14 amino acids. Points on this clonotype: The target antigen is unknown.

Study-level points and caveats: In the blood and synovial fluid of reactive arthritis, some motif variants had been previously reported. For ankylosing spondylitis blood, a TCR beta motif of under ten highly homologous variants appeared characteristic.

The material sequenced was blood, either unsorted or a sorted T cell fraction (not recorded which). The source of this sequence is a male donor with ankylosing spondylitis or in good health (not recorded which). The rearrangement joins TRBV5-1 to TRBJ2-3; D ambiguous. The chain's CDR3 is CASSYSAAADTQYF. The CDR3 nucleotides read TGCGCCAGCAGCTATTCCGCAGCCGCAGATACGCAGTATTTT.